The clone carrying this TCR beta chain showed up many times. Unique molecular identifiers were built into the TCRbeta library. TCRdb analysed the PCR reads with MiXCR anew, one entry per CDR3 protein. The sample includes 150,000 to 250,000 distinct CDR3 sequences, more than 14% of them seen just once. These data originate in a study of T-cell reconstitution after alpha-beta-depleted transplantation in children. This CDR3 contains 13 residues. The ends lost 2 bases at V and 3 bases at J; junction bases unmatched: 2. Germline V lookup: CDR1 SGDLS, CDR2 YYNGEE. The specimen comprised PBMCs from the stem cell graft donor, sampled from the stem cell graft. The receptor was isolated from a human donor who donated a stem cell graft to a child with acute lymphoblastic leukemia. This chain uses TRBV9 with TRBJ2-7; 7 bases are a match to TRBD2. The CDR3 reads CASSVGGSYEQYF. In nucleotides, the CDR3 is TGTGCCAGCAGCGTTGGCGGGAGCTACGAGCAGTACTTC.